This TCR beta chain was obtained from a study of breast tumors, draining lymph nodes, adjacent tissues. TCRdb independently ran MiXCR on the multiplex PCR reads; one entry per CDR3 protein. The repertoire holds about 13,000 distinct CDR3 sequences, 40% to 55% seen once, with 41% in the top ten. Overall study findings and caveats: Data only fit, rather than demonstrated, lymph node origin of most tumor T cells. Tumor TCR diversity was below lymph nodes but above nontumor tissue. Compared with basal-like, luminal-like tumors shared significantly more repertoire with nontumor tissue.

Within the sample, this clonotype is medium-sized. What it recognizes is unknown. This receptor was taken from a female donor with breast cancer. Some clones in this sample may be carry-over from other donors' samples. The sample was tumor-adjacent breast tissue.

CDR3 residues: CASSPLGRLQETQYF. The CDR3 DNA reads TGTGCCAGCAGCCCCCTGGGGCGACTCCAAGAGACCCAGTACTTC. The chain links TRBV7-2 to TRBJ2-5; D perhaps matches TRBD1 (5 bases). Germline CDR1 SGHTA, CDR2 FQGNSA. V was shortened by 5 bases and J by 1 base, with 14 bases between the two germline ends. The length of the CDR3 is 15 residues.